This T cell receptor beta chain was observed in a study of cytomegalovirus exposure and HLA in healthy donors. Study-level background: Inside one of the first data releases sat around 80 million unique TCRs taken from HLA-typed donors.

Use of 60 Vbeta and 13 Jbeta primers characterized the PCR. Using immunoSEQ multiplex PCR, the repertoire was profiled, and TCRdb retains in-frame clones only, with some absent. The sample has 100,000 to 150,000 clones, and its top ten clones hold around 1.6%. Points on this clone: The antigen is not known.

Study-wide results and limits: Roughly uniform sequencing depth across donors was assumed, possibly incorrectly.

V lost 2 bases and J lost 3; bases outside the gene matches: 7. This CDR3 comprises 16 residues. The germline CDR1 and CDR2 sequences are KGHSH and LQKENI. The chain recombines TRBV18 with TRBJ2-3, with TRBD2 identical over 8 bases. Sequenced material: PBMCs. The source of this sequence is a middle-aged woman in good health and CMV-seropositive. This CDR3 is CASSPAREALTDTQYF. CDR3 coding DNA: TGTGCCAGCTCACCAGCGCGGGAGGCATTAACAGATACGCAGTATTTT.